These 7 T cell receptor beta chains came from one sample sequenced in a study of siplizumab effects on memory and regulatory T cells. Here immunoSEQ multiplex PCR was the method, and the copy in TCRdb shows in-frame clones only, minus some. The table records some 100,000 clones, approximately 92% of them present only once. The sample was CD4+ T cells sorted from blood. The receptors derive from a human donor in good health. Some clones in this sample may be carry-over from other donors' samples.

V is TRBV5-1 and J is TRBJ1-2; 8 nucleotides agree with TRBD1. Germline values: CDR1 SGHRS, CDR2 YFSETQ. The CDR3 covers 16 residues. V trimming: 1 base; J trimming: 4 bases; junction bases outside the gene matches: 9. The CDR3, as DNA: TGCGCCAGCAGCTTGAATGGCAGGGGGCCTGGCTATGGCTACACCTTC. Residues: CASSLNGRGPGYGYTF.

V is TRBV7-9 and J is TRBJ2-3, with D uncertain. The CDR3 totals 15 residues. The germline gives CDR1 SEHNR, CDR2 FQNEAQ (reference sequence). V gave up 1 base and J gave up 2 bases, with 10 bases separating them. The CDR3 bases are TGTGCCAGCAGCTTAGAGTTGGGTACCACAGATACGCAGTATTTT. This codes for CASSLELGTTDTQYF.

The chain combines TRBV15 with TRBJ2-1; D is undetermined. This CDR3 has 12 residues. Trimming removed 3 bases from V and 5 bases from J, with 5 bases in between. Germline V gene data show CDR1 as LNHNV and CDR2 as YYDKDF (reference sequence). Here the CDR3 reads CATSRANNEQFF. The CDR3 DNA reads TGTGCCACCAGCAGGGCGAACAATGAGCAGTTCTTC. Full variable domain (outside the CDR3, taken from reference TRBV15 and TRBJ2-1): DAMVIQNPRYQVTQFGKPVTLSCSQTLNHNVMYWYQQKSSQAPKLLFHYYDKDFNNEADTPDNFQSRRPNTSFCFLDIRSPGLGDTAMYLCATSRANNEQFFGPGTRLTVL.

This clone was seen a single time. The V gene is TRBV4-2, the J gene TRBJ2-2, with D perhaps TRBD2 (5 bases). Germline assignment: CDR1 LGHNA and CDR2 YNFKEQ. The CDR3 is made up of 16 amino acids. Trimming removed 0 bases at V and 3 bases at J, with 11 bases between. The CDR3 sequence: CASSQDNGEDTGELFF. For the CDR3, the DNA is TGTGCCAGCAGCCAAGATAACGGGGAAGACACCGGGGAGCTGTTTTTT.

This clone was observed a few times. This CDR3 is CASRTGMNYGYTF. The CDR3 DNA reads as TGTGCCAGCAGGACGGGAATGAACTATGGCTACACCTTC. The rearrangement joins TRBV7-9 to TRBJ1-2; D remains ambiguous. CDR1 and CDR2 from the germline V gene are SEHNR and FQNEAQ (reference sequence). Trimming removed 6 bases from V and 2 bases from J, with 10 bases in between. The CDR3 has 13 amino acids.

The chain joins TRBV10-2 to TRBJ1-3; no definite D call. Germline-derived CDR1 and CDR2 are WSHSY and SAAADI. CDR3 length: 13 amino acids. V lost 3 bases, J lost 6 bases, and 9 bases lay in between. The CDR3, as DNA: TGCGCCAGCAGTGATCGGGGTAAAAACACCATATATTTT. It codes for CASSDRGKNTIYF.

The CDR3 is CASSMPGQGTDGELFF. In nucleotides, the CDR3 is TGTGCCAGTAGTATGCCGGGACAGGGAACCGACGGGGAGCTGTTTTTT. The genes are TRBV19 and TRBJ2-2, with 9 bases fitting TRBD1. The CDR3 is made up of 16 amino acids. CDR1 is LNHDA and CDR2 is SQIVND in the germline V gene (reference sequence). The V and J ends lost 3 bases and 7 bases, in that order; junction bases with no gene match: 9.